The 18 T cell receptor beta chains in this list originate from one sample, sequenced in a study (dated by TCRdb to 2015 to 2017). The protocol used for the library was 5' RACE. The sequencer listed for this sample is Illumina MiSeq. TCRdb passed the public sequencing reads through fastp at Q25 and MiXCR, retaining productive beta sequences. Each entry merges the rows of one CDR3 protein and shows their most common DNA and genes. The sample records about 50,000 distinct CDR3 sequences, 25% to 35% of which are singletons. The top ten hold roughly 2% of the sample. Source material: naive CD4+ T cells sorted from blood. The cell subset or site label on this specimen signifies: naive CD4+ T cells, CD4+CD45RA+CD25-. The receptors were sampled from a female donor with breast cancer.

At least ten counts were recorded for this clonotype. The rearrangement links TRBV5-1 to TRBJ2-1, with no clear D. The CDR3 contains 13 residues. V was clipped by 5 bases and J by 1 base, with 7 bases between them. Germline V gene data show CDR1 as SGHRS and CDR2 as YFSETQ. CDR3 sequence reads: CASRGTSYNEQFF. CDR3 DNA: TGCGCCAGCAGGGGTACGTCCTACAATGAGCAGTTCTTC.

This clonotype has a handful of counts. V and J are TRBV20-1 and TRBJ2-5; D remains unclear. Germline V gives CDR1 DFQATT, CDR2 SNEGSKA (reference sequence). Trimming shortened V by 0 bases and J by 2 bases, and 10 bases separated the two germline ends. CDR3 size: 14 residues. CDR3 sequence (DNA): TGCAGTGCTAGAGATTCCGGGCGTCAAGAGACCCAGTACTTC. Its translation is CSARDSGRQETQYF.

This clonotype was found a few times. In nucleotides, the CDR3 is TGTGCCAGCAGTCCGGACGTGACTGAAGCTTTCTTT. It encodes CASSPDVTEAFF. This chain uses TRBV7-9 with TRBJ1-1; no clear D. Trimming took off 6 bases at V and 5 bases at J, with 10 bases between the two ends. Per germline, CDR1 SEHNR and CDR2 FQNEAQ (reference sequence). This CDR3 contains 12 residues.

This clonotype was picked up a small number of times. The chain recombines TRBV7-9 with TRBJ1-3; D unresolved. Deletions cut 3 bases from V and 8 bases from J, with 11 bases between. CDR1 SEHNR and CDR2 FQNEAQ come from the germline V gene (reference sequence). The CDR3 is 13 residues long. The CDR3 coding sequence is TGTGCCAGCAGCTTCCGGGCCGAGGACACCATATATTTT. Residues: CASSFRAEDTIYF.

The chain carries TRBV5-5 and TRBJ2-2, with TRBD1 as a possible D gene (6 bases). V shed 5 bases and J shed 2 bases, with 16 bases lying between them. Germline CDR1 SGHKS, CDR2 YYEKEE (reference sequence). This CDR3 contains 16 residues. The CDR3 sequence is CASRRSGTSNTGELFF. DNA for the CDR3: TGTGCCAGCAGAAGGTCCGGGACAAGTAACACCGGGGAGCTGTTTTTT.

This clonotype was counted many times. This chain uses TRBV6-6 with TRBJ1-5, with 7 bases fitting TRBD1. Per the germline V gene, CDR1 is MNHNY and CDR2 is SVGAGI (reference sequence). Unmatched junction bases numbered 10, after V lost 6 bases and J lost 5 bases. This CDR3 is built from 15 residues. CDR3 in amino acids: CASSPGQLYDQPQHF. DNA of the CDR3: TGTGCCAGCAGCCCGGGACAGCTGTACGATCAGCCCCAGCATTTT.

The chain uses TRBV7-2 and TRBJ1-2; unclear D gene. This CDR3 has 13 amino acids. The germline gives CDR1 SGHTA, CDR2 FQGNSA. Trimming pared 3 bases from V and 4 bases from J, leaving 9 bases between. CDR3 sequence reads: CASSFSTAYGYTF. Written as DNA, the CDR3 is TGTGCCAGCAGCTTCTCTACAGCCTATGGCTACACCTTC.

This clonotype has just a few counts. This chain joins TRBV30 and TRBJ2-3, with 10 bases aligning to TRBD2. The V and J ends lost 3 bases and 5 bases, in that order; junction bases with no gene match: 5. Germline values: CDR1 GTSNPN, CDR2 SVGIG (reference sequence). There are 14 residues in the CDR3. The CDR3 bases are TGTGCCTGGAGCGGCACTAGCGGGGTAGATACGCAGTATTTT. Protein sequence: CAWSGTSGVDTQYF. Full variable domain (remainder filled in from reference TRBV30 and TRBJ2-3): SQTIHQWPATLVQPVGSPLSLECTVEGTSNPNLYWYRQAAGRGLQLLFYSVGIGQISSEVPQNLSASRPQDRQFILSSKKLLLSDSGFYLCAWSGTSGVDTQYFGPGTRLTVL.

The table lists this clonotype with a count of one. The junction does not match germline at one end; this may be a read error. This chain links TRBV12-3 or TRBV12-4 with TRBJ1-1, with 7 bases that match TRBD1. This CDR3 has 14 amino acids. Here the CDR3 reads CTSSRQGGDTEAFF. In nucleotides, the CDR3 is TGTACCAGCAGTAGACAGGGTGGGGACACTGAAGCTTTCTTT.

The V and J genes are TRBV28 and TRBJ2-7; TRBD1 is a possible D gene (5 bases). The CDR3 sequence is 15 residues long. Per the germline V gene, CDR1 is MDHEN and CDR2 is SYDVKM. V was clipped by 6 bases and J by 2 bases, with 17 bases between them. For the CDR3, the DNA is TGTGCCAGCAGCCGGATAAGGGGCCCTCCCTACGAGCAGTACTTC. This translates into CASSRIRGPPYEQYF.

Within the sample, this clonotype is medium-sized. CDR3 bases: TGTGCCAGCAGTTACGGAGCTGGGACAGGGGGAGAGACCCAGTACTTC. Encoded protein: CASSYGAGTGGETQYF. The chain is built from TRBV6-1 and TRBJ2-5; TRBD1 matches 11 bases. This CDR3 has 16 residues. Trimming cost V 5 bases and J 4 bases; bases outside gene matches: 9. Per germline, CDR1 MNHNS and CDR2 SASEGT.

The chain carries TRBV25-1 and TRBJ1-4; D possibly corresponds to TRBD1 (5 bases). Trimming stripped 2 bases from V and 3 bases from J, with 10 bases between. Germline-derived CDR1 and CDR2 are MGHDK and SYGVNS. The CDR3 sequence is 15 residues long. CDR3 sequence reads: CASSEGGVSNEKLFF. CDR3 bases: TGTGCCAGCAGTGAAGGAGGGGTATCTAATGAAAAACTGTTTTTT. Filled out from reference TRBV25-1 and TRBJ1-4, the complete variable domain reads EADIYQTPRYLVIGTGKKITLECSQTMGHDKMYWYQQDPGMELHLIHYSYGVNSTEKGDLSSESTVSRIRTEHFPLTLESARPSHTSQYLCASSEGGVSNEKLFFGSGTQLSVL.

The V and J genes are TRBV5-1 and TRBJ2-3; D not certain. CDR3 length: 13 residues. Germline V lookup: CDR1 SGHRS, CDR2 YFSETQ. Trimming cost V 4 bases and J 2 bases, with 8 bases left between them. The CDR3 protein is CASSDGATDTQYF. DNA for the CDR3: TGCGCCAGCAGCGATGGCGCCACAGATACGCAGTATTTT.

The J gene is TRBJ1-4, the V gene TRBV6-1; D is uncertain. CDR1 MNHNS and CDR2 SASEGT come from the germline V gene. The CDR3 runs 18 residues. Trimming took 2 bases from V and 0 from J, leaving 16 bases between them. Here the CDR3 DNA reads TGTGCCAGCAGTGAAACCGTCTACTCTCTGGCAACTAATGAAAAACTGTTTTTT. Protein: CASSETVYSLATNEKLFF.

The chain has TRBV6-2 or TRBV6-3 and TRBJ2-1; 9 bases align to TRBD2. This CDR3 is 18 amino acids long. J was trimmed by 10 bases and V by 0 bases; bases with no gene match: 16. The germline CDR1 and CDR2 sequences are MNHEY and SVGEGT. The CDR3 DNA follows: TGTGCCAGCAGTTACTCTGGCGGGAGGGCCCAGCTTTCGGGGGAGCAGTTCTTC. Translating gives CASSYSGGRAQLSGEQFF.

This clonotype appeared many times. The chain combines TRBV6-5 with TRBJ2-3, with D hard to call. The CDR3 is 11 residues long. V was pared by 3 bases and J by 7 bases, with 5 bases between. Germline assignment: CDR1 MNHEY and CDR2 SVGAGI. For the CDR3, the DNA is TGTGCCAGCAGTTATATGAATACGCAGTATTTT. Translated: CASSYMNTQYF.

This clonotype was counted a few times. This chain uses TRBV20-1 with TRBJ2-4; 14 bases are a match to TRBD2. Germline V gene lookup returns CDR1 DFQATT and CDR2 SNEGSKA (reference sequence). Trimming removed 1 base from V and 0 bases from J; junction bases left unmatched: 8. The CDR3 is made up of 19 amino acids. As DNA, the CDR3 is TGCAGTGCTAGAGCCCCGGGACTAGCGGGGGCGCTAGCCAAAAACATTCAGTACTTC. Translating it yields CSARAPGLAGALAKNIQYF.

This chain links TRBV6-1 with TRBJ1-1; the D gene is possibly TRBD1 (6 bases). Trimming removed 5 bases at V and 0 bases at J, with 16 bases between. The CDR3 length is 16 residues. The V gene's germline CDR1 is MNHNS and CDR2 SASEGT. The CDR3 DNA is TGTGCCAGCAGTAGGGGGAACAGCGGCATGAACACTGAAGCTTTCTTT. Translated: CASSRGNSGMNTEAFF.